The clone carrying this T cell receptor (beta chain) was observed a single time. 13 Jbeta primers and 60 Vbeta primers were used for the PCR. Method: immunoSEQ multiplex PCR; TCRdb's copy keeps in-frame clones and lacks some. The table records over 200,000 clones, about 80% of them present only once. The data are from a study of cytomegalovirus exposure and HLA in healthy donors. V lost 1 base to trimming and J lost 6 bases, with 10 bases between them. Germline lookup yields CDR1 LGHNA and CDR2 YNFKEQ. The CDR3 has 14 residues. The chain links TRBV4-2 to TRBJ1-5; D is perhaps TRBD1 (5 bases). The receptor was isolated from a woman aged 40 to 49 in good health and CMV-seronegative. Source material: PBMCs. The CDR3 region is CASSQVTQGQPQHF. The CDR3 coding sequence is TGTGCCAGCAGCCAAGTCACCCAGGGTCAGCCCCAGCATTTT.